These 21 T cell receptor beta chains share one sample of origin, sequenced in a study of shared clonotypes between healthy human individuals. TCRdb's copy holds only in-frame clones and misses some; the assay was immunoSEQ multiplex PCR. The sample lists 2 million to 2.5 million clones, approximately 95% occurring once. Specimen: naive CD4+ T cells sorted from blood. Subset noted: CD45RA+ positively selected. Receptors originate from a man in his late teens or twenties in good health.

This chain uses TRBV4-1 with TRBJ2-1; TRBD2 might be the D (5 bases). The V end lost 6 bases, the J end lost 8 bases, and 20 bases lay between the germline ends. The CDR3 sequence is 15 residues long. From germline, CDR1 is MGHRA and CDR2 YSYEKL. The CDR3 protein is CASRQNGMNFDEQFF. CDR3 DNA sequence: TGCGCCAGCAGACAGAACGGGATGAACTTCGATGAGCAGTTCTTC.

The CDR3 coding sequence is TGTGCCAGCAGTTACACAGAACCAAACATTCAGTACTTC. Translation: CASSYTEPNIQYF. This chain joins TRBV6-6 and TRBJ2-4; D remains ambiguous. Germline CDR1 MNHNY, CDR2 SVGAGI (reference sequence). The CDR3 spans 13 residues. Deletions cut 2 bases from V and 6 bases from J, with 8 bases between.

This sequence joins TRBV11-3 and TRBJ2-1; a weak D match, TRBD2 (6 bases). The CDR3 is made up of 16 amino acids. CDR1 and CDR2 from the germline V gene are SGHNT and YENEEA. V shed 4 bases and J shed 1 base, with 14 bases lying between them. CDR3 protein: CASSSPSADSYNEQFF. CDR3 nucleotides: TGTGCCAGCAGCTCGCCTAGCGCCGATTCCTACAATGAGCAGTTCTTC.

The V gene is TRBV10-3, the J gene TRBJ2-5, with 8 bases identical to TRBD2. Unmatched junction bases numbered 7, after V lost 10 bases and J lost 3 bases. Germline CDR1 ENHRY, CDR2 SYGVKD. The CDR3 totals 13 residues. The CDR3 loop is CASKQLAEETQYF. The DNA for the CDR3 is TGTGCCAGTAAACAACTAGCGGAAGAGACCCAGTACTTC.

The chain's CDR3 is CASSWTGKQETQYF. For the CDR3, the DNA is TGCGCCAGCAGCTGGACAGGAAAACAAGAGACCCAGTACTTC. J is TRBJ2-5 and V is TRBV5-1, with 7 bases matching TRBD1. In germline, CDR1 is SGHRS, CDR2 YFSETQ. The CDR3 spans 14 residues. Unmatched junction bases numbered 4, after V lost 3 bases and J lost 2 bases.

This chain links TRBV5-4 with TRBJ1-2; 7 nucleotides agree with TRBD1. The CDR3 is 16 amino acids. V shed 6 bases, J shed 0 bases, and the junction held 11 bases outside the gene matches. Per germline, CDR1 SGHNT and CDR2 YYREEE (reference sequence). DNA of the CDR3: TGTGCCAGCACCAAACAGGGGTTGGGGGCTAACTATGGCTACACCTTC. This sequence encodes CASTKQGLGANYGYTF. The full variable domain, rest sourced from reference TRBV5-4 and TRBJ1-2, is ETGVTQSPTHLIKTRGQQVTLRCSSQSGHNTVSWYQQALGQGPQFIFQYYREEENGRGNFPPRFSGLQFPNYSSELNVNALELDDSALYLCASTKQGLGANYGYTFGSGTRLTVV.

CDR3 residues: CASSKKGYPSYEQYF. The CDR3 nucleotides read TGTGCCAGCAGCAAAAAGGGGTATCCCTCCTACGAGCAGTACTTC. J is TRBJ2-7 and V is TRBV21-1; the table's D gene call, TRBD1, was not cross checked with the DNA. TRBV21-1 is shown as a pseudogene. The CDR3 loop spans 15 amino acids.

This clone appeared a single time. The chain couples TRBV30 to TRBJ2-5; no clear D. CDR3 length: 14 amino acids. The ends were cut back, 0 bases at V and 3 bases at J, with 11 bases in the middle. Germline V gene lookup returns CDR1 GTSNPN and CDR2 SVGIG (reference sequence). DNA for the CDR3: TGTGCCTGGAGTGTACCCAGGTTGAAAGAGACCCAGTACTTC. This encodes CAWSVPRLKETQYF.

The chain combines TRBV5-8 with TRBJ1-1; D not resolved. CDR3 length: 13 amino acids. Germline CDR1 reads SGHTS; CDR2 reads YDEGEE. Trimming removed 4 bases at V and 1 base at J, with 8 bases between. In nucleotides, the CDR3 is TGTGCCAGCAGCCAAGAAAGGAACACTGAAGCTTTCTTT. The encoded protein is CASSQERNTEAFF. The complete variable domain, with remaining parts taken from reference TRBV5-8 and TRBJ1-1, reads EAGVTQSPTHLIKTRGQQATLRCSPISGHTSVYWYQQALGLGLQFLLWYDEGEERNRGNFPPRFSGRQFPNYSSELNVNALELEDSALYLCASSQERNTEAFFGQGTRLTVV.

The CDR3 coding sequence is TGTGCCAGCAGCCCAGGGGCGGACACTCCCGGCGAGCAGTACTTC. Translation: CASSPGADTPGEQYF. This rearrangement joins TRBV11-3 to TRBJ2-7; maybe TRBD1 (6 bases). Germline V gene data show CDR1 as SGHNT and CDR2 as YENEEA. The CDR3 loop spans 15 amino acids. V lost 5 bases, J lost 6 bases, and 20 bases lay in between.

Written as DNA, the CDR3 is TGTGCCAGCAGCGCCGCCGGGCCCACCTACGAGCAGTACTTC. Protein sequence: CASSAAGPTYEQYF. The chain links TRBV9 to TRBJ2-7; D gene ambiguous. Trimming took 3 bases from V and 2 from J, leaving 12 bases between them. CDR3 size: 14 residues. CDR1 and CDR2 (germline): SGDLS, YYNGEE.

This chain joins TRBV7-6 and TRBJ2-5, with TRBD2 matching over 15 bases. CDR1 is SGHVS and CDR2 is FNYEAQ in the germline V gene. The V segment lost 4 bases and the J segment 2 bases; nucleotides outside the gene matches: 8. The CDR3 is made up of 18 amino acids. DNA of the CDR3: TGTGCCAGCAGCTATCGGACTAGCGGGGGGGCGGGTCAAGAGACCCAGTACTTC. Translation gives CASSYRTSGGAGQETQYF. Full variable domain (remainder filled in from reference TRBV7-6 and TRBJ2-5): GAGVSQSPRYKVTKRGQDVALRCDPISGHVSLYWYRQALGQGPEFLTYFNYEAQQDKSGLPNDRFSAERPEGSISTLTIQRTEQRDSAMYRCASSYRTSGGAGQETQYFGPGTRLLVL.

This clone was recorded once. This chain uses TRBV5-1 with TRBJ2-5, with a tentative D call TRBD1 (5 bases). Germline lookup yields CDR1 SGHRS and CDR2 YFSETQ. Trimming stripped 3 bases from V and 9 bases from J, with 15 bases between. The CDR3 runs 13 residues. CDR3 in amino acids: CASSSRESLPQYF. CDR3 sequence (DNA): TGCGCCAGCAGCTCCAGGGAATCTTTGCCCCAGTACTTC.

To note about this clone: This sample includes further DNA sequences coding for the same CDR3. J is TRBJ2-2 and V is TRBV6-5; TRBD1 or TRBD2 may be the D gene (5 bases each). Trimming cost V 7 bases and J 3 bases, with 9 bases left between them. The germline gives CDR1 MNHEY, CDR2 SVGAGI. This CDR3 has 13 residues. As DNA, the CDR3 is TGTGCCAGCACCCGAGGGGACACCGGGGAGCTGTTTTTT. Translated, it gives CASTRGDTGELFF.

The DNA of the CDR3 is TGCGCCAGCAGCATCGGACTAGCGGGAGTACTTGAGCAGTTCTTC. It codes for CASSIGLAGVLEQFF. This chain uses TRBV5-1 with TRBJ2-1, with 13 bases aligning to TRBD2. The CDR3 covers 15 residues. Losses at the gene ends were 4 bases for V and 9 bases for J; bases not matched to a gene: 7. Germline V gene sequence: CDR1 SGHRS, CDR2 YFSETQ.

The V call is TRBV18, the J call TRBJ2-7, with 9 nucleotides matching TRBD1. The CDR3 totals 15 residues. Germline V gene sequence: CDR1 KGHSH, CDR2 LQKENI. V shed 5 bases and J 2 bases; nucleotides not matched to a gene: 7. As DNA, the CDR3 is TGTGCCAGCTCATCTAGGGACAGGGTAGCCTACGAGCAGTACTTC. This sequence encodes CASSSRDRVAYEQYF.

V and J are TRBV2 and TRBJ1-4, with 10 bases that match TRBD1. CDR3 length equals 15 residues. CDR1 is SNHLY and CDR2 is FYNNEI in the germline V gene. The ends lost 7 bases at V and 5 bases at J; junction bases unmatched: 7. The CDR3 bases are TGTGCCAGCACCCCGGGACAGGGGTTCAATGAAAAACTGTTTTTT. Its protein is CASTPGQGFNEKLFF.

This clone was detected only once. The chain couples TRBV18 to TRBJ2-5; D possibly corresponds to TRBD1 (7 bases). The germline V gene encodes CDR1 KGHSH and CDR2 LQKENI. This CDR3 contains 15 residues. V lost 7 bases to trimming and J lost 4 bases, with 19 bases between them. As DNA, the CDR3 is TGTGCCAGCTTCCTCCGGACAGGACTAACAGAGACCCAGTACTTC. It translates to CASFLRTGLTETQYF.

A word on this clone: This may come from a read error, since a much larger clone is one base off. This chain joins TRBV5-6 and TRBJ1-2; 7 nucleotides match TRBD1. The germline gives CDR1 SGHDT, CDR2 YYEEEE. The CDR3 runs 12 residues. The ends lost 5 bases at V and 5 bases at J; junction bases unmatched: 3. The CDR3 DNA follows: TGTGCCAGCAGACAACAGGGGTATGGCTACACCTTC. It codes for CASRQQGYGYTF.

The chain carries TRBV25-1 and TRBJ2-7, with D possibly matching TRBD2 (6 bases). This CDR3 is built from 15 residues. Looked up from germline, CDR1 is MGHDK and CDR2 is SYGVNS. With 2 bases removed from V and 3 bases from J, the gap between germline ends came to 14 bases. The CDR3 DNA follows: TGTGCCAGCAGTGAACTCAAGGCCGGGGGCTACGAGCAGTACTTC. Translated: CASSELKAGGYEQYF.

Here the CDR3 reads CASSIGTLNSPLHF. CDR3 in DNA: TGCGCCAGCAGCATCGGGACCCTTAATTCACCCCTCCACTTT. The chain recombines TRBV5-1 with TRBJ1-6; possible D gene TRBD1, 5 bases. This CDR3 spans 14 amino acids. Trimming removed 4 bases from V and 6 bases from J, with 11 bases in between. CDR1 is SGHRS and CDR2 is YFSETQ in the germline V gene.